Listed here are 3 T cell receptor beta chains from one sample, sequenced in a study of cytomegalovirus exposure and HLA in healthy donors. Both 60 Vbeta primers and 13 Jbeta primers went into the PCR. Here immunoSEQ multiplex PCR was the method, and the copy in TCRdb shows in-frame clones only, minus some. The sample consists of fewer than 200,000 clones, approximately 80% of them appearing once. The source material was PBMCs. The receptors come from a woman in her 30s in good health and CMV-seronegative.

The chain has TRBV5-1 and TRBJ2-5, with 11 bases lining up with TRBD2. Germline V gene lookup returns CDR1 SGHRS and CDR2 YFSETQ. The CDR3 is 14 amino acids. V shed 7 bases and J 2 bases; nucleotides not matched to a gene: 4. DNA of the CDR3: TGCGCCAGCGGGCTAGCGGGAGGACAAGAGACCCAGTACTTC. Translation: CASGLAGGQETQYF. Full variable domain (outside the CDR3, taken from reference TRBV5-1 and TRBJ2-5): KAGVTQTPRYLIKTRGQQVTLSCSPISGHRSVSWYQQTPGQGLQFLFEYFSETQRNKGNFPGRFSGRQFSNSRSEMNVSTLELGDSALYLCASGLAGGQETQYFGPGTRLLVL.

The chain uses TRBV30 and TRBJ2-7, with TRBD1 as a possible D gene (6 bases). The V end lost 2 bases, the J end lost 1 base, and 9 bases lay between the germline ends. The CDR3 sequence is 13 residues long. CDR1 is GTSNPN, CDR2 SVGIG, per germline (reference sequence). The CDR3 loop is CAWSLTGSYEQYF. The CDR3 DNA follows: TGTGCCTGGAGTCTCACAGGGTCCTACGAGCAGTACTTC.

The chain uses TRBV6-5 and TRBJ1-1; TRBD1 aligns across 9 bases. The CDR3 has 15 residues. The ends lost 5 bases at V and 5 bases at J; junction bases unmatched: 9. Germline CDR1 and CDR2: MNHEY and SVGAGI. CDR3 nucleotide sequence: TGTGCCAGCAGTCCTCGGGACAGGGTGAGGACTGAAGCTTTCTTT. Translation: CASSPRDRVRTEAFF.